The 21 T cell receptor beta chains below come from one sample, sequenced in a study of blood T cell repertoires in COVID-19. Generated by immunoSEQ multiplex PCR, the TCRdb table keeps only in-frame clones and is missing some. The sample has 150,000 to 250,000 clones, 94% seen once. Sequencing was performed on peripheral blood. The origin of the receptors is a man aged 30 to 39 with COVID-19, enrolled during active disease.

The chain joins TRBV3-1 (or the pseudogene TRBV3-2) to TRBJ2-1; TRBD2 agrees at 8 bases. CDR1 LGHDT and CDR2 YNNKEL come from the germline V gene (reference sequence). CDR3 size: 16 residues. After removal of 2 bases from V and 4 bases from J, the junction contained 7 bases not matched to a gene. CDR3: CASSQSVAGYYNEQFF. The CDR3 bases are TGTGCCAGCAGCCAATCGGTAGCGGGGTATTACAATGAGCAGTTCTTC.

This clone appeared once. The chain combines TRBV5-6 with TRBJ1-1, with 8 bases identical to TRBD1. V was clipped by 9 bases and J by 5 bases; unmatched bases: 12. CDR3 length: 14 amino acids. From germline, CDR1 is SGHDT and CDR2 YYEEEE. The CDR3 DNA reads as TGTGCCACCGCTCTCTGGACAGGGCGGACTGAAGCTTTCTTT. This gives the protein CATALWTGRTEAFF.

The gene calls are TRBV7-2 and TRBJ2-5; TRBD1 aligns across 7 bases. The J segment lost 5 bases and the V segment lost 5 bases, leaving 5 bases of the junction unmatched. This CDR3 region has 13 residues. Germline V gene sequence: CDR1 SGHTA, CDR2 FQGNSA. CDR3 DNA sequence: TGTGCCAGCAGCACGGACAGGCTCGAGACCCAGTACTTC. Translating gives CASSTDRLETQYF.

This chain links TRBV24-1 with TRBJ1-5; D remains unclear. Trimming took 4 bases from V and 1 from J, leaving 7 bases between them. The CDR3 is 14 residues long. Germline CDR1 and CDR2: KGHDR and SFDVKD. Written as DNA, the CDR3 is TGTGCCACCAGTGAGGAGACGAGCAATCAGCCCCAGCATTTT. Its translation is CATSEETSNQPQHF.

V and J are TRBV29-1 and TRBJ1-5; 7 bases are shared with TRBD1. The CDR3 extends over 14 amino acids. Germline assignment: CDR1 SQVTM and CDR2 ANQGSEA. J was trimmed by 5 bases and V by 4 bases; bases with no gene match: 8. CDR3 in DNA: TGCAGCGTTGCAACAGGGGCCGGGGATCAGCCCCAGCATTTT. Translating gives CSVATGAGDQPQHF. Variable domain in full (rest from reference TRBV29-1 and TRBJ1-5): SAVISQKPSRDICQRGTSLTIQCQVDSQVTMMFWYRQQPGQSLTLIATANQGSEATYESGFVIDKFPISRPNLTFSTLTVSNMSPEDSSIYLCSVATGAGDQPQHFGDGTRLSIL.

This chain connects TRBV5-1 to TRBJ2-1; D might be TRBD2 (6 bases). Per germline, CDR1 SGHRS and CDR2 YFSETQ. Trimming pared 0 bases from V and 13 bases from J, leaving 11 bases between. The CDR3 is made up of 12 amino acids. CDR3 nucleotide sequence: TGCGCCAGCAGCTTGGAAAAGGAGGGTCAGTTCTTC. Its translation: CASSLEKEGQFF.

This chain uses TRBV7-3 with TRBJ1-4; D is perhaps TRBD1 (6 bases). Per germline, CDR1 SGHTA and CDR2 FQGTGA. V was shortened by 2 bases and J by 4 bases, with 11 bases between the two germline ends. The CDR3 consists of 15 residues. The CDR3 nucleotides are TGTGCCAGCAGCTTAGGGCAGGGGAATAATGAAAAACTGTTTTTT. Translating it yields CASSLGQGNNEKLFF.

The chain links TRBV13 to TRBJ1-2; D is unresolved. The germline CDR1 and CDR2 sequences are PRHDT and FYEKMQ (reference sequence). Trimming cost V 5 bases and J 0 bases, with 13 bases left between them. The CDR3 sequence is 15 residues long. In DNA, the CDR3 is TGTGCCAGCAGCCCAACGGAGCTAGCTAACTATGGCTACACCTTC. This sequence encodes CASSPTELANYGYTF. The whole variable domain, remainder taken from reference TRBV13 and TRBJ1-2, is AAGVIQSPRHLIKEKRETATLKCYPIPRHDTVYWYQQGPGQDPQFLISFYEKMQSDKGSIPDRFSAQQFSDYHSELNMSSLELGDSALYFCASSPTELANYGYTFGSGTRLTVV.

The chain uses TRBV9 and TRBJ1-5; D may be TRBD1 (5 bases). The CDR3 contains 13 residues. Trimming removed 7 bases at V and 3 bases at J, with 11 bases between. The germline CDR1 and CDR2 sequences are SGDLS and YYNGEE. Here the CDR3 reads CASAQGLNQPQHF. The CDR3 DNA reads TGTGCCAGCGCCCAGGGTCTCAATCAGCCCCAGCATTTT.

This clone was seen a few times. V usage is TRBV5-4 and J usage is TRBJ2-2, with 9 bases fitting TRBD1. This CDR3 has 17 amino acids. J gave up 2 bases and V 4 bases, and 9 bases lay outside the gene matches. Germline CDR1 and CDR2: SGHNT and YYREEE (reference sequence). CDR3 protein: CASSGDRQGENTGELFF. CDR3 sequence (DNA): TGTGCCAGCAGCGGGGACCGACAGGGGGAAAACACCGGGGAGCTGTTTTTT.

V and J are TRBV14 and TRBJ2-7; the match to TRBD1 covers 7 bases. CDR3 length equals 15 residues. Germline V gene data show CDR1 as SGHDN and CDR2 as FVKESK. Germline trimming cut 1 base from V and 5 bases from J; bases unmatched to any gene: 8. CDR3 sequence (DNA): TGTGCCAGCAGCCAAGCGGGCAGGGGGATGAACGAGCAGTACTTC. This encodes CASSQAGRGMNEQYF.

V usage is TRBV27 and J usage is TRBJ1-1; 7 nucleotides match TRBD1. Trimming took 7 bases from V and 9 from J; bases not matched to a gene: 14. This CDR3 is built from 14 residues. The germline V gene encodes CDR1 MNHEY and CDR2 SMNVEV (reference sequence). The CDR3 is CASTDWQGGGKAFF. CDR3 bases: TGTGCCAGCACCGACTGGCAGGGGGGTGGAAAAGCTTTCTTT.

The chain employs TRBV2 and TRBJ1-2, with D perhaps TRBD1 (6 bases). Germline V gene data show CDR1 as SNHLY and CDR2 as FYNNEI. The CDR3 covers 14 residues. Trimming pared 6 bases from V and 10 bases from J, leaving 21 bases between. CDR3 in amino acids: CASSQGHPGGHYTF. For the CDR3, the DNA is TGTGCCAGCAGCCAGGGACACCCTGGGGGACACTACACCTTC.

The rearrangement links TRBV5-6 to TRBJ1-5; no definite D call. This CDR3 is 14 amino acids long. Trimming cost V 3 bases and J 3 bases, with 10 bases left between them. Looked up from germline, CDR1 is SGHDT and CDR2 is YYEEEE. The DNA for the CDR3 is TGTGCCAGCAGCTCCCCCGGGGACAATCAGCCCCAGCATTTT. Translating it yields CASSSPGDNQPQHF.

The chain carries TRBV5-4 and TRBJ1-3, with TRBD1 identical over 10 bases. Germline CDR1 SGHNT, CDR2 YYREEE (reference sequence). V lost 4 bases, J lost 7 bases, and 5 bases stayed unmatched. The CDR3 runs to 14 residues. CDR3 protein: CASSLWTGGNTIYF. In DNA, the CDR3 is TGTGCCAGCAGCCTATGGACAGGGGGGAACACCATATATTTT.

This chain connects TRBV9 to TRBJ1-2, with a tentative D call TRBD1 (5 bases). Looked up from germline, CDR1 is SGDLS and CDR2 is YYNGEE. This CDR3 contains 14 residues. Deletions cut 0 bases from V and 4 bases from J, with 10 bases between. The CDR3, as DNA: TGTGCCAGCAGCGTAGAGATGGGGGGCTATGGCTACACCTTC. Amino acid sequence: CASSVEMGGYGYTF. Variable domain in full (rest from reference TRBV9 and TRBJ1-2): DSGVTQTPKHLITATGQRVTLRCSPRSGDLSVYWYQQSLDQGLQFLIQYYNGEERAKGNILERFSAQQFPDLHSELNLSSLELGDSALYFCASSVEMGGYGYTFGSGTRLTVV.

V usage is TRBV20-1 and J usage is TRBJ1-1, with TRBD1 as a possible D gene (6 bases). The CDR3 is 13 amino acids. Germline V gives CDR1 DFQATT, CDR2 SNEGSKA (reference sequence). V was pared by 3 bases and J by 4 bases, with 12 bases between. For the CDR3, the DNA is TGCAGTGCTAGTGAACAGGGAATCACTGAAGCTTTCTTT. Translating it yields CSASEQGITEAFF.

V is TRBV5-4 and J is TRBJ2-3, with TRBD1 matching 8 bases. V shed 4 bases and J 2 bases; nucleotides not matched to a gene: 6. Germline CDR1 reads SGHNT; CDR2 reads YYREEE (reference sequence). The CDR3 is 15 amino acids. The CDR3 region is CASSAGQGNTDTQYF. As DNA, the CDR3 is TGTGCCAGCAGCGCCGGACAGGGAAACACAGATACGCAGTATTTT.

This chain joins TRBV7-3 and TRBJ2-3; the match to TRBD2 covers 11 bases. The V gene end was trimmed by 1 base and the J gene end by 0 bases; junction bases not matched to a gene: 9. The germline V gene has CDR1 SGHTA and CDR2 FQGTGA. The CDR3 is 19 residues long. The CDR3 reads CASSLIGLAGGTSTDTQYF. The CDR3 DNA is TGTGCCAGCAGCTTAATTGGTCTAGCGGGGGGAACTAGCACAGATACGCAGTATTTT.

The CDR3 nucleotides read TGCGCCAGCAGCTTGGTCCCGCAGGGGGAGCTCGGAAACACCATATATTTT. Amino acids: CASSLVPQGELGNTIYF. The chain carries TRBV5-1 and TRBJ1-3; 7 bases align to TRBD1. After removal of 0 bases from V and 4 bases from J, the junction contained 10 bases not matched to a gene. Germline V gene lookup returns CDR1 SGHRS and CDR2 YFSETQ. The length of the CDR3 is 17 residues.

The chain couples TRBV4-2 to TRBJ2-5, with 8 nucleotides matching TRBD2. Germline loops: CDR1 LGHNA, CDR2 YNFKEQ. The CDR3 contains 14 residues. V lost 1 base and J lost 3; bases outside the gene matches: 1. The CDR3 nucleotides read TGTGCCAGCAGCCAAGGTAGCGGGGAAGAGACCCAGTACTTC. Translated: CASSQGSGEETQYF.